What follows are 10 T cell receptor beta chains derived from one specimen sequenced in a study of regulatory T cells in long-lasting Graves disease. Arm-PCR of CDR3 regions with iRepertoire HTBI primers generated TCR beta libraries. TCRdb itself ran the multiplex PCR reads through MiXCR, one entry per CDR3 protein. Counted here are more than 400,000 distinct CDR3 sequences, less than 20% occurring once; the ten biggest clones make up around 10%. The time point denotes: newly diagnosed GD, antithyroid drugs for less than 3 months. The TCR library was made from RNA extracted from PBMCs. These same data were also listed under a study on T cells in Graves' hyperthyroidism and ophthalmopathy.

Sequenced material: peripheral blood mononuclear cells (PBMCs), taken at new diagnosis, from a patient treated with antithyroid drugs. The source of these receptors is a woman aged 30 to 39 with Graves disease.

This clonotype has at least ten counts. The chain joins TRBV30 to TRBJ2-1; TRBD2 matches at 7 bases. Germline CDR1 GTSNPN, CDR2 SVGIG (reference sequence). The CDR3 loop spans 15 amino acids. Trimming cost V 4 bases and J 7 bases; bases outside gene matches: 13. CDR3 sequence reads: CAWNSAGPLRNEQFF. CDR3 DNA: TGTGCCTGGAACTCAGCGGGACCCCTTCGGAATGAGCAGTTCTTC.

This clonotype came up a few times. The chain carries TRBV11-2 and TRBJ2-3; D possibly corresponds to TRBD1 (6 bases). V was pared by 5 bases and J by 1 base, with 10 bases between. The CDR3 contains 14 residues. The germline gives CDR1 SGHAT, CDR2 FQNNGV. CDR3 nucleotide sequence: TGTGCCAGCAGCCAGGACAGCCGCACAGATACGCAGTATTTT. It yields the protein CASSQDSRTDTQYF.

There are many counts of this clonotype. The rearrangement uses TRBV7-9 and TRBJ2-1; the D is unclear. The CDR3 is 14 amino acids. V was cut by 5 bases and J by 6 bases, with 14 bases left in between. Looked up from germline, CDR1 is SEHNR and CDR2 is FQNEAQ (reference sequence). CDR3 loop: CASSEPGPINEQFF. The DNA of the CDR3 is TGTGCCAGCAGCGAACCCGGGCCTATCAATGAGCAGTTCTTC. The full variable domain, its missing parts supplied by reference TRBV7-9 and TRBJ2-1, is DTGVSQNPRHKITKRGQNVTFRCDPISEHNRLYWYRQTLGQGPEFLTYFQNEAQLEKSRLLSDRFSAERPKGSFSTLEIQRTEQGDSAMYLCASSEPGPINEQFFGPGTRLTVL.

V gene TRBV24-1 combines with J gene TRBJ2-3; D is unresolved. This CDR3 contains 13 residues. The V gene's germline CDR1 is KGHDR and CDR2 SFDVKD. Trimming took 5 bases from V and 1 from J, leaving 6 bases between them. In DNA, the CDR3 is TGTGCCACCAGTGTAGTGGGCACAGATACGCAGTATTTT. Protein: CATSVVGTDTQYF.

The V gene is TRBV27, the J gene TRBJ1-3; D is perhaps TRBD1 (5 bases). This CDR3 is 13 amino acids long. From germline, CDR1 is MNHEY and CDR2 SMNVEV (reference sequence). The germline V and J ends were trimmed by 4 bases and 7 bases, with 11 bases remaining between them. CDR3 in DNA: TGTGCCAGCAGTTCCCAGGGACGCAACACCATATATTTT. Its translation: CASSSQGRNTIYF.

This clonotype was seen ten or more times. This chain uses TRBV2 with TRBJ1-1; D is unresolved. The germline V gene has CDR1 SNHLY and CDR2 FYNNEI. CDR3 length: 12 residues. Trimming stripped 0 bases from V and 8 bases from J, with 7 bases between. CDR3 protein: CASSEASAEAFF. The CDR3 DNA follows: TGTGCCAGCAGTGAAGCGTCGGCAGAAGCTTTCTTT.

This clonotype has a count of ten or more. This sequence joins TRBV27 and TRBJ2-7; 7 bases agree with TRBD2. Germline loops: CDR1 MNHEY, CDR2 SMNVEV (reference sequence). The CDR3 sequence is 13 residues long. J lost 7 bases, V lost 2 bases, and 5 bases had no gene match. The CDR3 is CASSLVRGGEQYF. In DNA form, the CDR3 reads TGTGCCAGCAGTTTAGTGAGGGGAGGGGAGCAGTACTTC.

This clonotype has a count of ten or more. The gene calls are TRBV2 and TRBJ1-2; maybe TRBD1 (6 bases). The V gene's germline CDR1 is SNHLY and CDR2 FYNNEI. The CDR3 extends over 13 amino acids. Trimming removed 6 bases at V and 2 bases at J, with 10 bases between. DNA of the CDR3: TGTGCCAGCAGACCCGGGACAAACTATGGCTACACCTTC. Amino acid sequence: CASRPGTNYGYTF.

The table lists this clonotype with a few counts. With a much larger clone just one base away, this may be a read error. This chain connects TRBV28 to TRBJ2-7, with 7 bases that match TRBD1. Germline V gives CDR1 MDHEN, CDR2 SYDVKM. CDR3 size: 16 residues. The V and J ends lost 2 bases and 4 bases, in that order; junction bases with no gene match: 11. The CDR3 sequence is CASSLPIDRAWYEQYF. The CDR3 DNA reads as TGTGCCAGCAGTTTACCCATTGACAGGGCTTGGTACGAGCAGTACTTC.

A few counts support this clonotype. Here the CDR3 DNA reads TGTGCCAGCAGGGCGGGGGGAGGGGAGCTGTTTTTT. This codes for CASRAGGGELFF. The chain carries TRBV6-1 and TRBJ2-2; 8 bases line up with TRBD2. V lost 6 bases and J lost 8; bases outside the gene matches: 2. CDR1 is MNHNS and CDR2 is SASEGT in the germline V gene. The CDR3 is made up of 12 amino acids.